These 20 T cell receptor beta chains came from one sample sequenced in a study of cytomegalovirus exposure and HLA in healthy donors. PCR used 60 Vbeta primers and 13 Jbeta primers. The data were produced by immunoSEQ multiplex PCR, yet TCRdb's version contains in-frame clones alone and is incomplete. The sample has around 200,000 clones, over 70% seen once; the top ten hold around 3.9%. Sequenced input: PBMCs. Source of these receptors: a man in his forties or fifties in good health and CMV-seronegative.

This chain links TRBV7-8 with TRBJ1-1, with unresolved D. CDR3 size: 12 residues. Germline V lookup: CDR1 SGHVS, CDR2 FQNEAQ. The ends were cut back, 5 bases at V and 3 bases at J, with 7 bases in the middle. Here the CDR3 DNA reads TGTGCCAGCAGCCCTTCGGACACTGAAGCTTTCTTT. It specifies CASSPSDTEAFF.

This chain uses TRBV10-2 with TRBJ1-5; a possible D gene is TRBD1 (6 bases). CDR1 is WSHSY, CDR2 SAAADI, per germline. Trimming took off 3 bases at V and 4 bases at J, with 16 bases between the two ends. The CDR3 has 16 amino acids. The CDR3 region is CASSEESRGLNQPQHF. In nucleotides, the CDR3 is TGCGCCAGCAGTGAAGAAAGCAGGGGCTTAAATCAGCCCCAGCATTTT.

The V gene is TRBV7-9, the J gene TRBJ2-7; TRBD1 matches 9 bases. Losses at the gene ends were 4 bases for V and 4 bases for J; bases not matched to a gene: 8. The CDR3 is 15 residues long. CDR1 is SEHNR, CDR2 FQNEAQ, per germline (reference sequence). The CDR3 loop is CASSSPGTGKYEQYF. CDR3 sequence (DNA): TGTGCCAGCAGCTCGCCGGGGACAGGGAAGTACGAGCAGTACTTC.

The chain couples TRBV6-6 to TRBJ1-6; the D gene is possibly TRBD1 (6 bases). Germline loops: CDR1 MNHNY, CDR2 SVGAGI (reference sequence). V lost 6 bases to trimming and J lost 9 bases, with 18 bases between them. This CDR3 has 15 residues. CDR3: CASRTPLGGPSPLHF. The CDR3 coding sequence is TGTGCCAGCAGGACCCCGTTGGGGGGGCCTTCACCCCTCCACTTT.

The rearrangement links TRBV6-1 to TRBJ1-3; 7 bases match TRBD1. Germline V CDR1 and CDR2: MNHNS, SASEGT. V lost 3 bases, J lost 0 bases, and 5 bases stayed unmatched. The CDR3 has 16 residues. CDR3 DNA: TGTGCCAGCAGTGATAGACAGGGTTACTCTGGAAACACCATATATTTT. It specifies CASSDRQGYSGNTIYF.

The chain carries TRBV7-6 and TRBJ2-7; TRBD1 might be the D (6 bases). CDR3 length: 13 amino acids. The V gene lost 5 bases and the J gene lost 6 bases, with 14 bases spanning the gap. The V gene's germline CDR1 is SGHVS and CDR2 FNYEAQ. This chain's CDR3 is CASSPDTGLEQYF. The CDR3 DNA is TGTGCCAGCAGCCCTGATACAGGGCTCGAGCAGTACTTC.

The rearrangement joins TRBV19 to TRBJ2-5; 9 bases fit TRBD1. V shed 6 bases, J shed 5 bases, and the junction held 7 bases outside the gene matches. This CDR3 is 14 amino acids long. Germline V gives CDR1 LNHDA, CDR2 SQIVND (reference sequence). CDR3 sequence (DNA): TGTGCCAGTAGGGGACAGGGTTCCGTGGAGACCCAGTACTTC. Translation gives CASRGQGSVETQYF.

This rearrangement joins TRBV19 to TRBJ2-2; D not resolved. CDR3 size: 14 residues. The germline V gene encodes CDR1 LNHDA and CDR2 SQIVND (reference sequence). Between the trimmed V and J ends, which lost 1 base and 4 bases, there was a span of 7 bases. The CDR3 nucleotides are TGTGCCAGTAGTATAGGAGATTTCACCGGGGAGCTGTTTTTT. Translated: CASSIGDFTGELFF.

The V call is TRBV10-3, the J call TRBJ2-5, with 12 bases lining up with TRBD1. CDR1 and CDR2 from the germline V gene are ENHRY and SYGVKD. J was trimmed by 4 bases and V by 5 bases; bases with no gene match: 8. The CDR3 is made up of 16 amino acids. For the CDR3, the DNA is TGTGCCATCAGTAGAAAGGGACAGGGGGCCATAGAGACCCAGTACTTC. The encoded protein is CAISRKGQGAIETQYF.

This clone was recorded a few times. V usage is TRBV4-3 and J usage is TRBJ1-3; 8 bases align to TRBD1. After removal of 0 bases from V and 0 bases from J, the junction contained 4 bases not matched to a gene. The CDR3 is 17 amino acids. Germline CDR1 and CDR2: LGHNA and YSLEER. This CDR3 reads CASSQDWDRSSGNTIYF. In nucleotides, the CDR3 is TGCGCCAGCAGCCAAGATTGGGACAGGTCCTCTGGAAACACCATATATTTT.

The chain carries TRBV19 and TRBJ2-5; D is possibly TRBD1 (6 bases). CDR1 and CDR2 (germline): LNHDA, SQIVND (reference sequence). Trimming took off 3 bases at V and 4 bases at J, with 12 bases between the two ends. The CDR3 loop spans 14 amino acids. CDR3 loop: CASSILGAGETQYF. CDR3 nucleotide sequence: TGTGCCAGTAGTATCCTGGGGGCCGGAGAGACCCAGTACTTC. The full variable domain, in which reference TRBV19 and TRBJ2-5 provide the parts outside the CDR3, is DGGITQSPKYLFRKEGQNVTLSCEQNLNHDAMYWYRQDPGQGLRLIYYSQIVNDFQKGDIAEGYSVSREKKESFPLTVTSAQKNPTAFYLCASSILGAGETQYFGPGTRLLVL.

The V gene is TRBV11-1, the J gene TRBJ2-3; 7 positions match TRBD1. CDR1 is SGHAT and CDR2 is FQDESV in the germline V gene (reference sequence). There are 14 residues in the CDR3. Losses at the gene ends were 4 bases for V and 11 bases for J; bases not matched to a gene: 12. CDR3 nucleotides: TGTGCCAGCAGCTCTAGGGGACAGCGCAGCGAGCAGTATTTT. Translation: CASSSRGQRSEQYF.

This chain joins TRBV2 and TRBJ1-4, with 9 bases lining up with TRBD1. This CDR3 comprises 15 residues. J gave up 5 bases and V 5 bases, and 6 bases lay outside the gene matches. Per the germline V gene, CDR1 is SNHLY and CDR2 is FYNNEI. The CDR3 DNA is TGTGCCAGCAGTTTCAACAGGGGGCACAATGAAAAACTGTTTTTT. Encoded protein: CASSFNRGHNEKLFF.

V gene TRBV7-3 combines with J gene TRBJ2-5; a possible D gene is TRBD1 (6 bases). Judging by the DNA end, TRBJ2-7 fits better; the J call may be wrong. Germline lookup yields CDR1 SGHTA and CDR2 FQGTGA. This CDR3 comprises 13 residues. CDR3 nucleotides: TGTGCCAGCAGCTTAAACAGGGACTACGAGCAGTACTTC. This encodes CASSLNRDYEQYF.

This chain connects TRBV6-5 to TRBJ1-2; D is unclear. Looked up from germline, CDR1 is MNHEY and CDR2 is SVGAGI. The length of the CDR3 is 12 residues. Trimming took off 2 bases at V and 5 bases at J, with 6 bases between the two ends. The CDR3 coding sequence is TGTGCCAGCAGTTACACGGGATATGGCTACACCTTC. It codes for CASSYTGYGYTF.

The rearrangement links TRBV14 to TRBJ1-6; D is unclear. The CDR3 is 13 residues long. V dropped 0 bases and J dropped 10 bases, with 7 bases sitting between them. CDR1 and CDR2 (germline): SGHDN, FVKESK. The CDR3 coding sequence is TGTGCCAGCAGCCAAGAGCGGGGATCACCCCTCCACTTT. Its translation: CASSQERGSPLHF.

This clone was seen just once. This chain joins TRBV5-1 and TRBJ2-7; a possible D gene is TRBD1 (6 bases). Per the germline V gene, CDR1 is SGHRS and CDR2 is YFSETQ. The CDR3 is 16 residues long. V was pared by 2 bases and J by 2 bases, with 17 bases between. CDR3 sequence: CASSLNARGITYEQYF. CDR3 nucleotides: TGCGCCAGCAGCTTAAACGCCAGGGGTATAACCTACGAGCAGTACTTC.

This clone was counted a single time. V gene TRBV12-5 combines with J gene TRBJ2-7; 11 positions agree with TRBD2. In germline, CDR1 is LGHNT, CDR2 FRNRAP. The CDR3 runs 16 residues. The J segment lost 4 bases and the V segment lost 2 bases, leaving 7 bases of the junction unmatched. The CDR3 loop reads CASGLILAGGSYEQYF. For the CDR3, the DNA is TGTGCTAGTGGTTTGATCCTAGCGGGGGGCTCTTACGAGCAGTACTTC.

This rearrangement joins TRBV29-1 to TRBJ1-5; the D is unclear. Germline V CDR1 and CDR2: SQVTM, ANQGSEA. V was clipped by 4 bases and J by 6 bases, with 13 bases between them. The CDR3 consists of 13 residues. CDR3: CSVASGEFQPQHF. The CDR3 DNA sequence: TGCAGCGTTGCTTCCGGGGAATTTCAGCCCCAGCATTTT.

The rearrangement joins TRBV5-6 to TRBJ1-5; 9 nucleotides agree with TRBD1. The V gene end was trimmed by 4 bases and the J gene end by 4 bases; junction bases not matched to a gene: 3. Germline CDR1 reads SGHDT; CDR2 reads YYEEEE. The CDR3 loop spans 14 amino acids. In DNA form, the CDR3 reads TGTGCCAGCAGCGTCGGGACAGGGAATCAGCCCCAGCATTTT. It encodes CASSVGTGNQPQHF.